The clone carrying this T cell receptor (beta chain) was found a few times. The antigen remains unidentified. With 2 bases removed from V and 5 bases from J, the gap between germline ends came to 9 bases. Germline V lookup: CDR1 WNHNN, CDR2 SYGVQD (reference sequence). The CDR3 runs to 13 residues. Thawed PBMCs were FACS-sorted into unstimulated CD4+CD25+CD127- regulatory T cells, CD4+CD25- non-regulatory cells, CD4 and CD8 cells. The data were obtained in a study of Tregs in tolerant kidney transplant recipients. Assay used: immunoSEQ multiplex PCR; TCRdb lists only in-frame clones, some missing. The table has 110,000 or so clones, 85% to 95% seen once. Overall study results and limits: The small number of patients limits these findings pending further validation. Tregs expanded with activated donor B cells seemed most donor-specific.

The material sequenced was CD4+ T cells from blood. The origin of this receptor is a human donor in good health. V gene TRBV10-1 combines with J gene TRBJ1-2, with D possibly TRBD1 on 5 matching bases. In nucleotides, the CDR3 is TGCGCCAGCAGTGAGGACAGACTATATGGCTACACCTTC. It encodes CASSEDRLYGYTF.